These 9 T cell receptor beta chains were all obtained from the same sample, sequenced in a study of regulatory T cells in long-lasting Graves disease. Time point specified: persistent/refractory GD, antithyroid drugs over 5 years with positive TRAb. Following extraction of RNA from PBMCs, that RNA was used to make the TCR library. Construction of the TCR beta libraries employed iRepertoire HTBI primers in conjunction with Arm-PCR of CDR3 regions. TCRdb used MiXCR to reprocess the multiplex PCR reads, holding one entry per CDR3 protein. This sample carries 350,000 to 450,000 distinct CDR3 sequences, more than 20% of them seen once, and the ten largest clones take less than 30%. Sequenced here: peripheral blood mononuclear cells (PBMCs), sampled when the disease was refractory, from a patient treated with antithyroid drugs. These receptors originate from a woman in her 40s with Graves disease.

The CDR3 DNA reads as TGTGCCAGCAGCTTAATGGGGACCTCGTCGCGAGAGCAGTACTTC. Translation gives CASSLMGTSSREQYF. J is TRBJ2-7 and V is TRBV7-9; D tentatively fits TRBD1 or TRBD2 (5 bases each). The V end was cut by 2 bases, the J end by 7 bases, with 18 bases between. The CDR3 runs to 15 residues. The germline V gene has CDR1 SEHNR and CDR2 FQNEAQ (reference sequence).

This clonotype showed up many times. In DNA form, the CDR3 reads TGTGCCAGCAGTTTTTCCTGGTACGAGCAGTACTTC. Translated, it gives CASSFSWYEQYF. The rearrangement links TRBV12-3 or TRBV12-4 to TRBJ2-7; D is unclear. The CDR3 extends over 12 amino acids. Trimming cost V 3 bases and J 4 bases, with 7 bases left between them.

This sequence joins TRBV5-6 and TRBJ2-7, with 8 bases that match TRBD2. V dropped 4 bases and J dropped 2; count of bases not matched to a gene: 5. The CDR3 length is 14 residues. CDR1 SGHDT and CDR2 YYEEEE come from the germline V gene. The CDR3 here is CASSEAGVTYEQYF. The CDR3 bases are TGTGCCAGCAGCGAAGCGGGAGTAACCTACGAGCAGTACTTC.

In the case of this clonotype: Relative to the germline gene, one junction end is altered; a read error may explain this. V is TRBV7-7 and J is TRBJ2-7, with TRBD2 matching 7 bases. CDR3 length: 13 residues. The germline CDR1 and CDR2 sequences are SSHAT and FNYEAQ (reference sequence). CDR3 sequence (DNA): TGTGCTAGCAGCCCCCTGGGGGGGGTCGAGCAGTACTTC. Amino acid sequence: CASSPLGGVEQYF.

The sample holds a few counts of this clonotype. The chain is built from TRBV19 and TRBJ1-1; 7 bases agree with TRBD1. CDR1 is LNHDA and CDR2 is SQIVND in the germline V gene (reference sequence). The V gene end was trimmed by 3 bases and the J gene end by 1 base; junction bases not matched to a gene: 2. CDR3 length equals 14 residues. The CDR3 nucleotides are TGTGCCAGTAGTATTTGGACAGGGAACACTGAAGCTTTCTTT. Its protein is CASSIWTGNTEAFF.

This clonotype showed up many times. This chain uses TRBV9 with TRBJ1-2; D remains unclear. From germline, CDR1 is SGDLS and CDR2 YYNGEE. The V and J ends lost 4 bases and 5 bases respectively, with 15 bases between them. The CDR3 covers 14 residues. CDR3 in DNA: TGTGCCAGCAGCCGAAATTGGGGAGATTATGGCTACACCTTC. Its translation: CASSRNWGDYGYTF. The full variable domain, with the rest looked up from reference TRBV9 and TRBJ1-2, is DSGVTQTPKHLITATGQRVTLRCSPRSGDLSVYWYQQSLDQGLQFLIQYYNGEERAKGNILERFSAQQFPDLHSELNLSSLELGDSALYFCASSRNWGDYGYTFGSGTRLTVV.

The chain carries TRBV28 and TRBJ1-5, with TRBD1 identical over 7 bases. J was trimmed by 4 bases and V by 2 bases; bases with no gene match: 2. CDR1 is MDHEN and CDR2 is SYDVKM in the germline V gene. There are 14 residues in the CDR3. The CDR3 reads CASSLGTDNQPQHF. The CDR3 DNA is TGTGCCAGCAGTTTAGGGACAGATAATCAGCCCCAGCATTTT.

In its sample, this clonotype was seen a few times. The chain combines TRBV11-2 with TRBJ1-3; no firm D call. V gave up 5 bases and J gave up 6 bases, with 8 bases separating them. Per the germline V gene, CDR1 is SGHAT and CDR2 is FQNNGV. This CDR3 comprises 12 residues. Written as DNA, the CDR3 is TGTGCCAGCAGCCCCCACATAAACACCATATATTTT. It encodes CASSPHINTIYF. Combining the CDR3 with reference TRBV11-2 and TRBJ1-3 gives the whole variable domain EAGVAQSPRYKIIEKRQSVAFWCNPISGHATLYWYQQILGQGPKLLIQFQNNGVVDDSQLPKDRFSAERLKGVDSTLKIQPAKLEDSAVYLCASSPHINTIYFGEGSWLTVV.

This clonotype was found many times. The rearrangement joins TRBV12-3 or TRBV12-4 to TRBJ1-1; D gene unclear. This CDR3 is built from 11 residues. The V end lost 7 bases, the J end lost 1 base, and 4 bases lay between the germline ends. CDR3 nucleotide sequence: TGTGCCAGCACGAGGAACACTGAAGCTTTCTTT. It yields the protein CASTRNTEAFF.